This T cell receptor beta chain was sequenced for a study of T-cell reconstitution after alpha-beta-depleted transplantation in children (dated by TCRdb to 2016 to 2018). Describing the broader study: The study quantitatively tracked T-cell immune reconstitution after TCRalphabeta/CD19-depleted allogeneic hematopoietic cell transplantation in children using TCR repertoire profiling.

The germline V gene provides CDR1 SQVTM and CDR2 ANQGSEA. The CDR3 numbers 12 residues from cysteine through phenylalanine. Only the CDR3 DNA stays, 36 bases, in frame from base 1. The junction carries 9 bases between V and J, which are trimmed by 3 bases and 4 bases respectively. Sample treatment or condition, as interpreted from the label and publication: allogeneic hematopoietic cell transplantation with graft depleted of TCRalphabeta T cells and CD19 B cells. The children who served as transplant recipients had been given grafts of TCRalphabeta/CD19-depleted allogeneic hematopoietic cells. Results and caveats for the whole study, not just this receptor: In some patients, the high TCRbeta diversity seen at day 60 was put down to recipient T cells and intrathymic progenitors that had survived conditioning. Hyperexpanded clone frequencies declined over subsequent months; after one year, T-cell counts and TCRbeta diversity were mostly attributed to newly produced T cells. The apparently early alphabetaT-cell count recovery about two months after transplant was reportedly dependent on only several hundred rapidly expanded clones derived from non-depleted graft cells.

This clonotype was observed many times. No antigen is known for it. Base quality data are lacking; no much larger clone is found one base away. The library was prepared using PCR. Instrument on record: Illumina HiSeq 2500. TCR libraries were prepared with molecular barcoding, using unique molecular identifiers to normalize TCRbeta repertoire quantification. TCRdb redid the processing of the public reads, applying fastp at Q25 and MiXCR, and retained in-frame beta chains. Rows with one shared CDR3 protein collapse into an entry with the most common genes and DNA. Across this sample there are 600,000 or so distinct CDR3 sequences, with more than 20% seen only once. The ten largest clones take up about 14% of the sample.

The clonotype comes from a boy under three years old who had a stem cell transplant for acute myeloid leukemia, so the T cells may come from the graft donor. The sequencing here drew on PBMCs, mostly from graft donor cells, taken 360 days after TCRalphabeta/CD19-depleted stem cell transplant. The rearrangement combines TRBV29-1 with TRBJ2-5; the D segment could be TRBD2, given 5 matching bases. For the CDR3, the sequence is CSVDPGLETQYF. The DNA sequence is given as TGCAGCGTTGATCCGGGGTTAGAGACCCAGTACTTC.